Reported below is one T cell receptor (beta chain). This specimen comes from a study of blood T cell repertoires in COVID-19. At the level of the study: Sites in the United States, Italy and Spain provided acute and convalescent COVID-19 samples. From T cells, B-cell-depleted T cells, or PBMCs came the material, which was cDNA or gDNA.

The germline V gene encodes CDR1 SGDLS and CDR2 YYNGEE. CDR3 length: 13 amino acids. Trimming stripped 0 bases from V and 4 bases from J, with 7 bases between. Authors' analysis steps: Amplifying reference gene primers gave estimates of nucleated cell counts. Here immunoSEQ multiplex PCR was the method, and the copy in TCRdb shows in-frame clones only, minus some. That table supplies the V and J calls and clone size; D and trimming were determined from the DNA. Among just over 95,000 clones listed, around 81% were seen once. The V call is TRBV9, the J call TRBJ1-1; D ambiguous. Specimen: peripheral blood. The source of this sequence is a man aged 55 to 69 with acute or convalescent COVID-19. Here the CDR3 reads CASSVGRATEAFF. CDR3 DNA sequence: TGTGCCAGCAGCGTAGGGAGGGCCACTGAAGCTTTCTTT.